This passage covers 24 T cell receptor beta chains from one sample sequenced in a study of shared clonotypes between healthy human individuals. Sequencing used immunoSEQ multiplex PCR; TCRdb keeps in-frame clones, though not all of them. The sample contains approximately 340,000 clones, approximately 74% of which appear only once. Sequencing used memory CD4+ T cells sorted from blood. This sample's subset: CD45RA-negative fraction. Receptors originate from a man younger than 45 in good health.

This sequence joins TRBV11-2 and TRBJ2-3; 9 bases line up with TRBD2. The germline V gene encodes CDR1 SGHAT and CDR2 FQNNGV. The CDR3 sequence is 17 residues long. The junction had 7 bases not matched to a gene; V was cut back by 0 bases and J by 3 bases. CDR3 nucleotide sequence: TGTGCCAGCAGCTTAGATTCAGGCGGGAGGGGTACAGATACGCAGTATTTT. Amino acid sequence: CASSLDSGGRGTDTQYF.

This chain uses TRBV9 with TRBJ2-6, with D tentatively TRBD1 or TRBD2 (5 bases each). Germline CDR1 and CDR2: SGDLS and YYNGEE. The CDR3 loop spans 16 amino acids. Between the trimmed V and J ends, which lost 3 bases and 4 bases, there was a span of 14 bases. CDR3 nucleotide sequence: TGTGCCAGCAGCGCCCGAGGGTGGGACGGGGCCAACGTCCTGACTTTC. Translating gives CASSARGWDGANVLTF.

The V call is TRBV9, the J call TRBJ2-3; TRBD2 matches at 9 bases. The V gene end was trimmed by 0 bases and the J gene end by 4 bases; junction bases not matched to a gene: 12. The germline V gene encodes CDR1 SGDLS and CDR2 YYNGEE. The CDR3 spans 18 residues. CDR3 residues: CASSVDAGAGGPADTQYF. The CDR3 nucleotides are TGTGCCAGCAGCGTAGACGCTGGGGCGGGAGGGCCAGCAGATACGCAGTATTTT.

The chain recombines TRBV18 with TRBJ1-6, with D perhaps matching TRBD1 (5 bases). V was pared by 6 bases and J by 6 bases, with 18 bases between. This CDR3 region has 16 residues. In germline, CDR1 is KGHSH, CDR2 LQKENI. The CDR3 DNA sequence: TGTGCCAGCTCCCTAAGTGGGGGGAAGGGTAATTCACCCCTCCACTTT. It yields the protein CASSLSGGKGNSPLHF.

The chain couples TRBV6-1 to TRBJ1-4; D possibly corresponds to TRBD1 (5 bases). CDR3 length: 14 residues. CDR1 MNHNS and CDR2 SASEGT come from the germline V gene. With 8 bases removed from V and 8 bases from J, the gap between germline ends came to 18 bases. CDR3 region: CASGREPNTEKLFF. CDR3 nucleotides: TGTGCCAGCGGCAGGGAACCTAATACCGAAAAACTGTTTTTT.

This clone has only one observation. The V call is TRBV25-1, the J call TRBJ2-7, with 8 bases lining up with TRBD1. Looked up from germline, CDR1 is MGHDK and CDR2 is SYGVNS. V lost 4 bases to trimming and J lost 1 base; unmatched junction nucleotides: 12. CDR3 length equals 17 residues. The CDR3 sequence: CASSVQGAGKVSYEQYF. The DNA for the CDR3 is TGTGCCAGCAGTGTTCAGGGGGCGGGCAAGGTATCCTACGAGCAGTACTTC.

The V gene is TRBV7-9, the J gene TRBJ2-7, with 8 positions matching TRBD1. Germline loops: CDR1 SEHNR, CDR2 FQNEAQ (reference sequence). V lost 4 bases and J lost 5; bases outside the gene matches: 7. The CDR3 runs 14 residues. CDR3 loop: CASSSRTGKDEQYF. For the CDR3, the DNA is TGTGCCAGCAGCTCTAGGACAGGGAAGGACGAGCAGTACTTC.

This chain joins TRBV18 and TRBJ2-3; no clear D gene. Trimming pared 3 bases from V and 2 bases from J, leaving 18 bases between. The CDR3 spans 17 residues. CDR1 and CDR2 from the germline V gene are KGHSH and LQKENI. In DNA, the CDR3 is TGTGCCAGCTCACCGATCGTGCCTACCGATCCCACAGATACGCAGTATTTT. Its translation is CASSPIVPTDPTDTQYF. Based on the CDR3 plus reference TRBV18 and TRBJ2-3, the full variable domain is NAGVMQNPRHLVRRRGQEARLRCSPMKGHSHVYWYRQLPEEGLKFMVYLQKENIIDESGMPKERFSAEFPKEGPSILRIQQVVRGDSAAYFCASSPIVPTDPTDTQYFGPGTRLTVL.

About this clone itself: At one end, the junction sequence differs from germline, possibly due to a read error. The chain employs TRBV7-7 and TRBJ2-5; TRBD1 is a possible D gene (6 bases). Germline V gene sequence: CDR1 SSHAT, CDR2 FNYEAQ (reference sequence). This CDR3 comprises 15 residues. The chain's CDR3 is CASSLGDTPGETQYF. CDR3 in DNA: TGTGCTAGCAGCTTAGGGGACACACCGGGAGAGACCCAGTACTTC.

The J gene is TRBJ1-5, the V gene TRBV28; 8 nucleotides match TRBD1. The V and J ends lost 5 bases and 3 bases, in that order; junction bases with no gene match: 6. CDR1 is MDHEN, CDR2 SYDVKM, per germline. CDR3 length: 15 residues. CDR3 in amino acids: CASSLRQGNNQPQHF. CDR3 bases: TGTGCCAGCAGTCTCCGACAGGGGAACAATCAGCCCCAGCATTTT.

This clone appeared many times. The rearrangement uses TRBV6-5 and TRBJ2-4; the match to TRBD2 covers 7 bases. V was clipped by 0 bases and J by 8 bases; unmatched bases: 4. The CDR3 is 14 residues long. Germline CDR1 MNHEY, CDR2 SVGAGI. The CDR3: CASSYSASGDIQYF. The CDR3 region has the DNA TGTGCCAGCAGTTACTCGGCTAGCGGAGACATTCAGTACTTC.

CDR3 amino acids: CASSSTGQGARETQYF. CDR3 nucleotides: TGCGCCAGCAGCTCGACGGGACAGGGGGCGCGGGAGACCCAGTACTTC. V gene TRBV5-1 combines with J gene TRBJ2-5, with 12 bases lining up with TRBD1. The CDR3 is 16 residues long. From germline, CDR1 is SGHRS and CDR2 YFSETQ. The junction had 8 bases not matched to a gene; V was cut back by 3 bases and J by 5 bases.

V is TRBV5-4 and J is TRBJ2-5, with 9 bases matching TRBD1. V dropped 7 bases and J dropped 3; count of bases not matched to a gene: 10. CDR1 SGHNT and CDR2 YYREEE come from the germline V gene (reference sequence). The CDR3 loop spans 15 amino acids. CDR3 nucleotides: TGTGCCAGCGGCCTCGTGGACAGGGGAAAAGAGACCCAGTACTTC. It specifies CASGLVDRGKETQYF. Full variable domain (remainder filled in from reference TRBV5-4 and TRBJ2-5): ETGVTQSPTHLIKTRGQQVTLRCSSQSGHNTVSWYQQALGQGPQFIFQYYREEENGRGNFPPRFSGLQFPNYSSELNVNALELDDSALYLCASGLVDRGKETQYFGPGTRLLVL.

In its sample, this clone was seen a few times. The CDR3 DNA reads as TGTGCCAGCAGCGTAGAACTAGCAGATTCCTACAATGAGCAGTTCTTC. This sequence encodes CASSVELADSYNEQFF. The chain couples TRBV9 to TRBJ2-1, with TRBD2 as a possible D gene (6 bases). Germline CDR1 and CDR2: SGDLS and YYNGEE. This CDR3 has 16 residues. The ends were cut back, 0 bases at V and 1 base at J, with 11 bases in the middle.

The chain couples TRBV4-3 to TRBJ2-5; the D gene is possibly TRBD2 (6 bases). The germline V and J ends were trimmed by 0 bases and 2 bases, with 10 bases remaining between them. Germline values: CDR1 LGHNA, CDR2 YSLEER. CDR3 length equals 15 residues. The CDR3 region has the DNA TGCGCCAGCAGCCAAGAATTTAGCGGTCAAGAGACCCAGTACTTC. Protein product: CASSQEFSGQETQYF.

Points on this clone: This may come from a read error, since a much larger clone is one base off. V usage is TRBV4-1 and J usage is TRBJ1-2, with 7 bases matching TRBD1. This CDR3 is 15 amino acids long. Looked up from germline, CDR1 is MGHRA and CDR2 is YSYEKL. CDR3 DNA sequence: TGCGCCAGCAGCCAAGAAACAGGGGATTACTATAGCTACACCTTC. This sequence encodes CASSQETGDYYSYTF.

The V gene is TRBV6-5, the J gene TRBJ1-5; D unclear. Germline V gene sequence: CDR1 MNHEY, CDR2 SVGAGI. Trimming removed 4 bases from V and 0 bases from J, with 7 bases in between. CDR3 size: 14 residues. The CDR3 is CASSSGLSNQPQHF. In DNA, the CDR3 is TGTGCCAGCAGTTCGGGTCTTAGCAATCAGCCCCAGCATTTT.

This chain links TRBV4-3 with TRBJ2-1, with D possibly matching TRBD2 (6 bases). CDR3 size: 16 residues. V shed 2 bases and J shed 0 bases, with 11 bases lying between them. Germline V gene data show CDR1 as LGHNA and CDR2 as YSLEER. The CDR3 loop reads CASSQLAMSSYNEQFF. The CDR3 nucleotides read TGCGCCAGCAGCCAACTAGCGATGAGCTCCTACAATGAGCAGTTCTTC.

V and J are TRBV18 and TRBJ1-4; 11 nucleotides agree with TRBD1. The CDR3 covers 17 residues. Germline V gene data show CDR1 as KGHSH and CDR2 as LQKENI. V was pared by 4 bases and J by 6 bases, with 10 bases of the junction left unmatched. In DNA, the CDR3 is TGTGCCAGCTCACGGGACAGGGGGTCTTCCTGGGATGAAAAACTGTTTTTT. Its translation: CASSRDRGSSWDEKLFF.

This clone appeared a few times. The rearrangement uses TRBV7-2 and TRBJ1-1, with 7 bases aligning to TRBD1. This CDR3 spans 15 amino acids. Germline V gives CDR1 SGHTA, CDR2 FQGNSA. The trim removed 5 bases at V and 3 bases at J, leaving 9 bases unmatched. CDR3 region: CASSKRQGMDTEAFF. CDR3 in DNA: TGTGCCAGCAGCAAAAGACAGGGAATGGACACTGAAGCTTTCTTT. The whole variable domain, remainder taken from reference TRBV7-2 and TRBJ1-1, is GAGVSQSPSNKVTEKGKDVELRCDPISGHTALYWYRQSLGQGLEFLIYFQGNSAPDKSGLPSDRFSAERTGGSVSTLTIQRTQQEDSAVYLCASSKRQGMDTEAFFGQGTRLTVV.

V gene TRBV29-1 combines with J gene TRBJ2-3; weak D call: TRBD1 (6 bases). The germline CDR1 and CDR2 sequences are SQVTM and ANQGSEA. V was cut by 7 bases and J by 0 bases, with 14 bases left in between. This CDR3 is 14 amino acids long. The CDR3 sequence is CSANRAESTDTQYF. The CDR3 DNA is TGCAGCGCCAACAGGGCCGAAAGCACAGATACGCAGTATTTT.

The V gene is TRBV7-2, the J gene TRBJ1-1; D is unclear. V gave up 3 bases and J gave up 6 bases, with 5 bases separating them. The CDR3 has 11 amino acids. Germline V gene lookup returns CDR1 SGHTA and CDR2 FQGNSA. Here the CDR3 reads CASSFYAEAFF. CDR3 bases: TGTGCCAGCAGCTTTTATGCTGAAGCTTTCTTT. The full variable domain, with the rest looked up from reference TRBV7-2 and TRBJ1-1, is GAGVSQSPSNKVTEKGKDVELRCDPISGHTALYWYRQSLGQGLEFLIYFQGNSAPDKSGLPSDRFSAERTGGSVSTLTIQRTQQEDSAVYLCASSFYAEAFFGQGTRLTVV.

V gene TRBV6-5 combines with J gene TRBJ2-5; no reliable D call. This CDR3 region has 15 residues. V dropped 0 bases and J dropped 0 bases, with 8 bases sitting between them. CDR1 and CDR2 (germline): MNHEY, SVGAGI. In DNA form, the CDR3 reads TGTGCCAGCAGTTACTCAACGGCCGACCAAGAGACCCAGTACTTC. It specifies CASSYSTADQETQYF.

CDR3 sequence: CASSLGGAYDGYTF. The CDR3 DNA follows: TGTGCCAGCAGCTTAGGAGGGGCATACGATGGCTACACCTTC. V usage is TRBV7-9 and J usage is TRBJ1-2, with D perhaps matching TRBD1 (5 bases). The CDR3 consists of 14 residues. V was trimmed by 1 base and J by 6 bases, leaving 12 bases between them. Germline lookup yields CDR1 SEHNR and CDR2 FQNEAQ (reference sequence). Together with reference TRBV7-9 and TRBJ1-2, the CDR3 gives the full variable domain: DTGVSQNPRHKITKRGQNVTFRCDPISEHNRLYWYRQTLGQGPEFLTYFQNEAQLEKSRLLSDRFSAERPKGSFSTLEIQRTEQGDSAMYLCASSLGGAYDGYTFGSGTRLTVV.